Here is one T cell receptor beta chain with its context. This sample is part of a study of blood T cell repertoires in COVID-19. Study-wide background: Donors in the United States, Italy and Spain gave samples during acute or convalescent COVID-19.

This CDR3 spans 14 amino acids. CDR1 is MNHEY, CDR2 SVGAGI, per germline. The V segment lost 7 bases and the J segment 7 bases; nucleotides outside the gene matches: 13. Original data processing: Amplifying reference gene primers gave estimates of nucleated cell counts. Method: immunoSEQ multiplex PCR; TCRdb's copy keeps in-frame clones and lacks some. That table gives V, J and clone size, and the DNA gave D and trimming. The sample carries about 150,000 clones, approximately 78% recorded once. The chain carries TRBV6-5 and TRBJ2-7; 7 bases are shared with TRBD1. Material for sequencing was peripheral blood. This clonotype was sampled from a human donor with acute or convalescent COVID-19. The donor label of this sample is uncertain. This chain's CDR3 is CASTLTGPYVEQYF. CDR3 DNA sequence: TGTGCCAGCACCCTGACAGGGCCCTACGTGGAGCAGTACTTC.